This T cell receptor beta chain was sequenced in a study of T cell changes during pregnancy in multiple sclerosis. Per the germline V gene, CDR1 is MDHEN and CDR2 is SYDVKM. The CDR3 extends over 13 amino acids. Unmatched junction bases numbered 2, after V lost 1 base and J lost 8 bases. Some clones are missing from TCRdb's copy, which holds only in-frame ones; the method was immunoSEQ multiplex PCR. Found here are about 40,000 clones, approximately 90% of them singletons; the top ten hold 0.75% to 1%. The chain joins TRBV28 to TRBJ1-2, with TRBD1 matching over 9 bases. This material consisted of CD4+ T cells from peripheral blood mononuclear cells, taken after pregnancy. The TCR comes from a female donor with multiple sclerosis, enrolled in a pregnancy study. CDR3 in amino acids: CASSLLDRGGYTF. The CDR3 DNA sequence: TGTGCCAGCAGTTTATTGGACAGGGGCGGCTACACCTTC.